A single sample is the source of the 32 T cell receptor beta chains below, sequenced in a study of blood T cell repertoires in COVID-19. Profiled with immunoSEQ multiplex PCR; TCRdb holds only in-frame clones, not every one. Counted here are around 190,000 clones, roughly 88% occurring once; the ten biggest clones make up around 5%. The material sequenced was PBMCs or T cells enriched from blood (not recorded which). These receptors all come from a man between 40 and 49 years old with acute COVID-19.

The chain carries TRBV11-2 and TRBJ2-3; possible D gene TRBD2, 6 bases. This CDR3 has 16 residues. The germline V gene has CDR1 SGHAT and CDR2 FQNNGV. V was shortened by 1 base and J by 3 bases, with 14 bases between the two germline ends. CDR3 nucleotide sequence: TGTGCCAGCAGCTTAGGCCAGTTTGGGGGGACAGATACGCAGTATTTT. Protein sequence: CASSLGQFGGTDTQYF.

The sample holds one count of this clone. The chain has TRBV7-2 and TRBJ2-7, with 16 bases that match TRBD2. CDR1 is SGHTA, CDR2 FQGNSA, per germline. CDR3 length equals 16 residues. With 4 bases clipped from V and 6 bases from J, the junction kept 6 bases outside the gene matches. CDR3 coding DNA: TGTGCCAGCAGCTCGGGACTAGCGGGAGGGGGGTCCGAGCAGTACTTC. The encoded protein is CASSSGLAGGGSEQYF.

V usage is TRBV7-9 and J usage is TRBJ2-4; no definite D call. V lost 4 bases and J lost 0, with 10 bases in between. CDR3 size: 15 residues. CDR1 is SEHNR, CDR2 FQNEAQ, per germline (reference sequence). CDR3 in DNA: TGTGCCAGCAGCTCCTCGGTGCTAGCCAAAAACATTCAGTACTTC. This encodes CASSSSVLAKNIQYF.

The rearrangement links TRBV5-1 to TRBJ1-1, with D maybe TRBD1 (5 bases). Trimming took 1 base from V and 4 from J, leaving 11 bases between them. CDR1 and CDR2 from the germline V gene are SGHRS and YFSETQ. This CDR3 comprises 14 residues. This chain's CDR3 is CASSLQGFPTEAFF. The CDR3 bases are TGCGCCAGCAGCTTGCAGGGATTTCCCACTGAAGCTTTCTTT.

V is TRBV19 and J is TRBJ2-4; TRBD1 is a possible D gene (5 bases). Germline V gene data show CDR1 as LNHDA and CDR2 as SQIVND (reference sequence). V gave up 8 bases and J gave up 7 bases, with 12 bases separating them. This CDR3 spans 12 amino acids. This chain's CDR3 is CASGADWNIQYF. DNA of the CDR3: TGTGCCAGTGGGGCGGATTGGAACATTCAGTACTTC.

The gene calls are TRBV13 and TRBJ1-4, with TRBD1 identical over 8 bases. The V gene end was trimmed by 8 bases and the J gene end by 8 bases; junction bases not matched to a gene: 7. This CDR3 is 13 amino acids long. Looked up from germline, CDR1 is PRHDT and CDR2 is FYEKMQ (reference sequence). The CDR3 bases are TGTGCCAGCCGATCAGGGGGCAGAGAAAAACTGTTTTTT. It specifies CASRSGGREKLFF.

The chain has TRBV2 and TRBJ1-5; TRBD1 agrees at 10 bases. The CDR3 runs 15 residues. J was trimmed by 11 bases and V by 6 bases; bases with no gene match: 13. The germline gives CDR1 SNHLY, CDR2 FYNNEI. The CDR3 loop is CASSPVGQGTEAQHF. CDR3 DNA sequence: TGTGCCAGCAGCCCCGTGGGACAGGGGACTGAAGCCCAGCATTTT.

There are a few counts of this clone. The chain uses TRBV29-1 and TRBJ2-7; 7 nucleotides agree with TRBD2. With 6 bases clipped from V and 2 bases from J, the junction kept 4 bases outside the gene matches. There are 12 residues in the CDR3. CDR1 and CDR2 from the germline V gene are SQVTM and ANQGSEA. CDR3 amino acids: CSVRGLAYEQYF. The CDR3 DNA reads TGCAGCGTGCGGGGGTTAGCCTACGAGCAGTACTTC.

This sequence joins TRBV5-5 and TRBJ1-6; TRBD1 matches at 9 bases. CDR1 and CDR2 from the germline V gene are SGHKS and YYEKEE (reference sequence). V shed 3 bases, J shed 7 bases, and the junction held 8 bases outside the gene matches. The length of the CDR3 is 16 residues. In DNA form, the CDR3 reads TGTGCCAGCAGCTCGTTTTCGGGGACAGGGAATTCACCCCTCCACTTT. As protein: CASSSFSGTGNSPLHF. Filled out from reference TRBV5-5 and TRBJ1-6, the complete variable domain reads DAGVTQSPTHLIKTRGQQVTLRCSPISGHKSVSWYQQVLGQGPQFIFQYYEKEERGRGNFPDRFSARQFPNYSSELNVNALLLGDSALYLCASSSFSGTGNSPLHFGNGTRLTVT.

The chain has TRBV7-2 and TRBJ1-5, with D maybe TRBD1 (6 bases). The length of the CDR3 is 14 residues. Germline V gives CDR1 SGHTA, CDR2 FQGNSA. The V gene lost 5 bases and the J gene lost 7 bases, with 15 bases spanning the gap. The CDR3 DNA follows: TGTGCCAGCAGCGCACAGGGTTGGGGCCAGCCCCAGCATTTT. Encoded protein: CASSAQGWGQPQHF.

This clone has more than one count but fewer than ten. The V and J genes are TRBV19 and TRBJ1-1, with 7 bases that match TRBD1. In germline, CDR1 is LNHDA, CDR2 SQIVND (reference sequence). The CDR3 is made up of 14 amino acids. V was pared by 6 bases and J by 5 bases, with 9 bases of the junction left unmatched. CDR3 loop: CASSPRQGKTEAFF. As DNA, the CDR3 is TGTGCCAGTAGCCCACGACAGGGCAAGACTGAAGCTTTCTTT.

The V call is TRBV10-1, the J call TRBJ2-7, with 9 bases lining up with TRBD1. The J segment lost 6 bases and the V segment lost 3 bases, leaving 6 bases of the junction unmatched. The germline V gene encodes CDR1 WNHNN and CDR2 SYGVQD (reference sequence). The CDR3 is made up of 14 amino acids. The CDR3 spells CASSEVTGGCEQYF. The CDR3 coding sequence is TGCGCCAGCAGTGAAGTGACAGGGGGGTGCGAGCAGTACTTC.

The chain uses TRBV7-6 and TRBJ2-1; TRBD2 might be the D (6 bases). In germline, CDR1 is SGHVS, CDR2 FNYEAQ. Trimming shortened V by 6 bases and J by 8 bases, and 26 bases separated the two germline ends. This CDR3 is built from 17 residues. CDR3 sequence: CASSLYTSDYQVDEQFF. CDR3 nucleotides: TGTGCCAGCAGTCTTTACACTTCGGACTATCAAGTGGATGAGCAGTTCTTC.

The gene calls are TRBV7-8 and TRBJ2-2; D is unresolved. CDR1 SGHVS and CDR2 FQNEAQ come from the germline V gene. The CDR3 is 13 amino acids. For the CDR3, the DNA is TGTGCATACGCACAGAGGAACACCGGGGAGCTGTTTTTT. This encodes CAYAQRNTGELFF.

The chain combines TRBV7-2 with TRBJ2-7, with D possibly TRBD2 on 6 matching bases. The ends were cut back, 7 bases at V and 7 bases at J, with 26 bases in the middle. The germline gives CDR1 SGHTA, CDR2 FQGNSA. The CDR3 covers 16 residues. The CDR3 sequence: CASTWLASARTLEQYF. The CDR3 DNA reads TGTGCCAGCACCTGGCTGGCTAGCGCCCGGACGTTGGAGCAGTACTTC.

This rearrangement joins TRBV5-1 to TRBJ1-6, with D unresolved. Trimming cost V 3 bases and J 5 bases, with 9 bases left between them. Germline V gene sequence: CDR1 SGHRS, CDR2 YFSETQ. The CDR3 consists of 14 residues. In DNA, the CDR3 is TGCGCCAGCAGCTATGACATAGATAATTCACCCCTCCACTTT. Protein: CASSYDIDNSPLHF.

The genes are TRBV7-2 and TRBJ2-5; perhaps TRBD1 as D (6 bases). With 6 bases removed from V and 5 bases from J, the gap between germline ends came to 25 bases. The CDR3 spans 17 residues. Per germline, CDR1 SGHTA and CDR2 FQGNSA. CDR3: CASSLKSGHLLGETQYF. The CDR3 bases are TGTGCCAGCAGTTTGAAGTCGGGACACCTATTGGGGGAGACCCAGTACTTC. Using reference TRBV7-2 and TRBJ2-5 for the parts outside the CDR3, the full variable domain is GAGVSQSPSNKVTEKGKDVELRCDPISGHTALYWYRQSLGQGLEFLIYFQGNSAPDKSGLPSDRFSAERTGGSVSTLTIQRTQQEDSAVYLCASSLKSGHLLGETQYFGPGTRLLVL.

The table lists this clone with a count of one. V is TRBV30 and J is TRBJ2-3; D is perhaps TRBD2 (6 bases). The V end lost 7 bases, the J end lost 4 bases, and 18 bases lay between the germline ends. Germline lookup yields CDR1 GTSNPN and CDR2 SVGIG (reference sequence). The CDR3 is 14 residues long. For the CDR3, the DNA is TGTGCCTCACGACCGGGGGATAGGGCAGATACGCAGTATTTT. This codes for CASRPGDRADTQYF.

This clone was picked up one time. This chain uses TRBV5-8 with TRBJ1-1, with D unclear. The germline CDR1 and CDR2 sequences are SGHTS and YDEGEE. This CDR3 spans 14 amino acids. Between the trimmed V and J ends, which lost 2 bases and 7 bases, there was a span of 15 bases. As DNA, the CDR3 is TGTGCCAGCAGCTTTGTCCCCAGAAGTGGTGAAGCTTTCTTT. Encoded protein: CASSFVPRSGEAFF.

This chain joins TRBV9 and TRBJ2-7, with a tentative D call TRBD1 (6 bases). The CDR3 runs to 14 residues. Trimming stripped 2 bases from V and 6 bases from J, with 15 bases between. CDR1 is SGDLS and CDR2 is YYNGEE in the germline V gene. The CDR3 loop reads CASSVTGTLVEQYF. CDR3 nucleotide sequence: TGTGCCAGCAGCGTCACAGGGACCCTCGTCGAGCAGTACTTC.

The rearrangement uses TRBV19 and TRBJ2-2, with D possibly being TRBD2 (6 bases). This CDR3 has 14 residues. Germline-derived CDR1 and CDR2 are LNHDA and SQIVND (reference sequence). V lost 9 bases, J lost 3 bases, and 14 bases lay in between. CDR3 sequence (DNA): TGTGCCAGCGCAGGGAGGATCGACACCGGGGAGCTGTTTTTT. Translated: CASAGRIDTGELFF.

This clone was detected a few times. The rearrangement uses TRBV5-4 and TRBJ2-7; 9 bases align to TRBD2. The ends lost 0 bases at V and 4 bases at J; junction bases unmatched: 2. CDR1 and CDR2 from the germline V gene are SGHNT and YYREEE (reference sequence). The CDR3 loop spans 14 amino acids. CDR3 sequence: CASSLGAGGYEQYF. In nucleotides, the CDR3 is TGTGCCAGCAGCTTGGGTGCGGGAGGGTACGAGCAGTACTTC.

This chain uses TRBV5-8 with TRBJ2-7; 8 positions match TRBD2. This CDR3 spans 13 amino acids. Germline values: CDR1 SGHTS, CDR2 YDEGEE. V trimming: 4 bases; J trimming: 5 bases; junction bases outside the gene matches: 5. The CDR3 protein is CASSAGLVHEQYF. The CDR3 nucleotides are TGTGCCAGCAGCGCGGGACTAGTCCACGAGCAGTACTTC.

CDR3 DNA sequence: TGTGCCAGTAGAGGGAGGGGCCTAGCGGGTTACAATGAGCAGTTCTTC. Its translation is CASRGRGLAGYNEQFF. The rearrangement links TRBV19 to TRBJ2-1, with 8 bases fitting TRBD2. V lost 6 bases, J lost 4 bases, and 11 bases stayed unmatched. The CDR3 covers 16 residues. Germline CDR1 reads LNHDA; CDR2 reads SQIVND (reference sequence).

CDR3 protein: CASSGSSGRADIQYF. CDR3 bases: TGTGCCAGCAGCGGGTCTAGCGGGAGGGCCGACATTCAGTACTTC. The V call is TRBV9, the J call TRBJ2-4; 12 bases fit TRBD2. J gave up 8 bases and V 3 bases, and 6 bases lay outside the gene matches. Germline CDR1 is SGDLS and CDR2 is YYNGEE. The length of the CDR3 is 15 residues. Supplemented by reference TRBV9 and TRBJ2-4, the full variable domain reads DSGVTQTPKHLITATGQRVTLRCSPRSGDLSVYWYQQSLDQGLQFLIQYYNGEERAKGNILERFSAQQFPDLHSELNLSSLELGDSALYFCASSGSSGRADIQYFGAGTRLSVL.

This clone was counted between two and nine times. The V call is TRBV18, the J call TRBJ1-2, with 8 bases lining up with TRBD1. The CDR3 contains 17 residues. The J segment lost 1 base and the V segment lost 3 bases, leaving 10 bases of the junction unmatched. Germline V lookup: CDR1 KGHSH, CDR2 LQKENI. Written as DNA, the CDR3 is TGTGCCAGCTCACCTCAACAGGGGGGATCTCTTAACTATGGCTACACCTTC. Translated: CASSPQQGGSLNYGYTF.

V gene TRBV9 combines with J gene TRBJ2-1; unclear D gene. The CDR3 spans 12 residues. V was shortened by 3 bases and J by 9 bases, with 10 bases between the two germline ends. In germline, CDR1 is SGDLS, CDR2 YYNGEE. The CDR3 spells CASSASSGEQFF. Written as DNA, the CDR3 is TGTGCCAGCAGCGCGAGTTCCGGTGAGCAGTTCTTC.

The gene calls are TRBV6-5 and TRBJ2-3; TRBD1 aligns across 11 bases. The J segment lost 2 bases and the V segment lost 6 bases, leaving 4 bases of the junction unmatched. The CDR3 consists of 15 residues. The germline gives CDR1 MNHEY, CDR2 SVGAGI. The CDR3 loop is CASSRDRGNTDTQYF. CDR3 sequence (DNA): TGTGCCAGCAGCCGGGACAGGGGGAACACAGATACGCAGTATTTT.

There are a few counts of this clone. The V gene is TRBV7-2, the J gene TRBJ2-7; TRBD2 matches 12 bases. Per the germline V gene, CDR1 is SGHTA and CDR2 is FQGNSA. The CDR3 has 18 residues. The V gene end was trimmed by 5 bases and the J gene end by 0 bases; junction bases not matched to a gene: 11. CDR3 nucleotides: TGTGCCAGCAGCCCCCCTCCACTAGCGGGAGGCGTCTCCTACGAGCAGTACTTC. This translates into CASSPPPLAGGVSYEQYF. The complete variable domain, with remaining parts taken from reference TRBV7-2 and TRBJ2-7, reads GAGVSQSPSNKVTEKGKDVELRCDPISGHTALYWYRQSLGQGLEFLIYFQGNSAPDKSGLPSDRFSAERTGGSVSTLTIQRTQQEDSAVYLCASSPPPLAGGVSYEQYFGPGTRLTVT.

This chain's CDR3 is CASSDQGGSNQPQHF. CDR3 DNA: TGTGCCAGCAGTGATCAAGGGGGCAGTAATCAGCCCCAGCATTTT. The V call is TRBV6-1, the J call TRBJ1-5; 7 positions agree with TRBD1. Losses at the gene ends were 3 bases for V and 4 bases for J; bases not matched to a gene: 6. The CDR3 totals 15 residues. Germline loops: CDR1 MNHNS, CDR2 SASEGT.

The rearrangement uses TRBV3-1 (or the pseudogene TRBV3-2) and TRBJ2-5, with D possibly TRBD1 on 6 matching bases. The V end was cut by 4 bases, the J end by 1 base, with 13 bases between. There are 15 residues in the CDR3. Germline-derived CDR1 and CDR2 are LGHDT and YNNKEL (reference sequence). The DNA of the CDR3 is TGTGCCAGCAGCCCCCGACAGGACCTCCAAGAGACCCAGTACTTC. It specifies CASSPRQDLQETQYF.

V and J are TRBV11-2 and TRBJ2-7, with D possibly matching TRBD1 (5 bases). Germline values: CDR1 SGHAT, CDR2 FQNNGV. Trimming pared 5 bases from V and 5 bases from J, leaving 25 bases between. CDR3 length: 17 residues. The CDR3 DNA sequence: TGTGCCAGCAGCGGATACTACAGGACACACGACCCTAACGAGCAGTACTTC. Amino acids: CASSGYYRTHDPNEQYF.